This is a list of T cell receptor beta chains from one sample in a study of CD8+ T cells in alopecia areata. The repertoire was sequenced with immunoSEQ multiplex PCR; TCRdb's copy has only in-frame clones and lacks some. This table holds 170,000 or so clones, 59% found once. Sequencing used CD4+ T cells sorted from blood, obtained at week 0. These receptors were taken from a human donor with alopecia areata. Both conserved end residues are part of each CDR3. Expanded clones get a size class; other rows say once, few or many, or leave the size out.

v_call: TRBV9; clone_size: NA; j_call: TRBJ2-3; cdr3_aa: CASSPLVTDTQYF
v_call: TRBV7-2; clone_size: few; j_call: TRBJ2-2; cdr3_aa: CASLEGELFF
v_call: TRBV11-1; clone_size: NA; j_call: TRBJ2-7; cdr3_aa: CASSLEWGRTYEQYF
v_call: TRBV29-1; clone_size: NA; j_call: TRBJ2-7; cdr3_aa: CSVHDGGYEQYF
v_call: TRBV23-1; clone_size: NA; j_call: TRBJ2-3; cdr3_aa: CASSQSIPLTSTDTQYF
v_call: TRBV5-1; clone_size: NA; j_call: TRBJ2-3; cdr3_aa: CASTPASGGVPSTDTQYF
v_call: TRBV30; clone_size: NA; j_call: TRBJ1-1; cdr3_aa: CAWSMLGGEAFF
v_call: TRBV6-5; clone_size: few; j_call: TRBJ1-5; cdr3_aa: CASKQGNQPQHF
v_call: TRBV4-1; clone_size: NA; j_call: TRBJ2-2; cdr3_aa: CASSPYLVDTGELFF
v_call: TRBV9; clone_size: few; j_call: TRBJ2-7; cdr3_aa: CASSAGLAGGPEQYF
v_call: TRBV4-1; clone_size: NA; j_call: TRBJ1-5; cdr3_aa: CASSQDGDQPQHF
v_call: TRBV18; clone_size: NA; j_call: TRBJ1-1; cdr3_aa: CASSRFPMGMNTEAFF
v_call: TRBV29-1; clone_size: NA; j_call: TRBJ1-2; cdr3_aa: CSVELLFGYTF
v_call: TRBV29-1; clone_size: NA; j_call: TRBJ1-1; cdr3_aa: CSARPGQGIQAFF
v_call: TRBV15; clone_size: few; j_call: TRBJ1-5; cdr3_aa: CATSRDWWSGGSNQPQHF
v_call: TRBV20-1; clone_size: few; j_call: TRBJ2-7; cdr3_aa: CSAPRSYEQYF
v_call: TRBV6-5; clone_size: NA; j_call: TRBJ1-1; cdr3_aa: CASSPWGRLDEAFF
v_call: TRBV10-3; clone_size: NA; j_call: TRBJ1-5; cdr3_aa: CAISESLDQPQHF
v_call: TRBV10-2; clone_size: NA; j_call: TRBJ1-2; cdr3_aa: CATTDRVGSDGYTF
v_call: TRBV7-2; clone_size: NA; j_call: TRBJ2-7; cdr3_aa: CASSHRVNHEQYF
v_call: TRBV29-1; clone_size: few; j_call: TRBJ2-1; cdr3_aa: CSSCSGIEQFF
v_call: TRBV29-1; clone_size: NA; j_call: TRBJ2-7; cdr3_aa: CSVRPGQNYEQYF
v_call: TRBV19; clone_size: NA; j_call: TRBJ1-4; cdr3_aa: CASKLRQGNEKLFF
v_call: TRBV30; clone_size: NA; j_call: TRBJ1-4; cdr3_aa: CAWSVPPGSEKLFF
v_call: TRBV4-2; clone_size: NA; j_call: TRBJ1-5; cdr3_aa: CASSQESNINQPQHF
v_call: TRBV18; clone_size: few; j_call: TRBJ1-1; cdr3_aa: CASSPDSKSAFF
v_call: TRBV29-1; clone_size: NA; j_call: TRBJ1-2; cdr3_aa: CSGGVGNYGYTF
v_call: TRBV7-9; clone_size: few; j_call: TRBJ2-1; cdr3_aa: CASSLAWLAGDEQFF
v_call: TRBV21-1; clone_size: NA; j_call: TRBJ2-7; cdr3_aa: CASSTSQDGEQYF
v_call: TRBV5-1; clone_size: NA; j_call: TRBJ1-5; cdr3_aa: CASSLSGTPDQPQHF
v_call: TRBV6-1; clone_size: NA; j_call: TRBJ1-5; cdr3_aa: CASKSGRGTNQPQHF